The 23 T cell receptor beta chains reported below all come from one sample, sequenced in a study of cytomegalovirus exposure and HLA in healthy donors (dated by TCRdb to about 2017). Libraries were prepared through the immunoSEQ multiplex PCR assay. A mixture of 60 forward primers for TCR Vbeta segments and 13 reverse primers for TCR Jbeta segments was used in the multiplex PCR. TCRdb mirrors the immuneACCESS table, restricted to in-frame sequences. Some clones are absent from its copies; in checked studies, under half trace to an unresolved V gene, and the reason for the others is unknown. The sample table holds around 300,000 clones, of which around nine tenths were seen once. The ten largest clones represent about 2.3% of the sample. Sequencing input: PBMCs. The source is a woman aged 18-29 years in good health and CMV-seronegative.

V is TRBV19 and J is TRBJ1-2, with 7 bases matching TRBD1. With V trimmed by 3 bases and J by 4 bases, 5 bases remained unmatched. The CDR3 has 14 residues. Germline V gene sequence: CDR1 LNHDA, CDR2 SQIVND (reference sequence). The CDR3 DNA is TGTGCCAGTAGTATCTCACAGGGGACCTATGGCTACACCTTC. This encodes CASSISQGTYGYTF.

V is TRBV4-1 and J is TRBJ2-2, with TRBD1 as a possible D gene (6 bases). The CDR3 loop spans 15 amino acids. The germline gives CDR1 MGHRA, CDR2 YSYEKL. Trimming removed 3 bases from V and 4 bases from J, with 12 bases in between. Written as DNA, the CDR3 is TGCGCCAGCAGCCAGCGAACAGGGTTCACCGGGGAGCTGTTTTTT. As protein: CASSQRTGFTGELFF.

This chain links TRBV2 with TRBJ1-1, with 9 positions matching TRBD1. Trimming removed 6 bases from V and 3 bases from J; junction bases left unmatched: 2. The V gene's germline CDR1 is SNHLY and CDR2 FYNNEI. The CDR3 is 13 amino acids. The CDR3: CASRGQGYTEAFF. CDR3 DNA: TGTGCCAGCAGGGGACAGGGTTACACTGAAGCTTTCTTT.

This clone was recorded once. The J gene is TRBJ1-1, the V gene TRBV11-2, with no clear D. Germline-derived CDR1 and CDR2 are SGHAT and FQNNGV. This CDR3 is 13 amino acids long. The ends were cut back, 4 bases at V and 5 bases at J, with 11 bases in the middle. The CDR3 nucleotides read TGTGCCAGCAGCTCGCCCGGGAGGACTGAAGCTTTCTTT. This translates into CASSSPGRTEAFF.

The rearrangement links TRBV9 to TRBJ2-7, with 11 bases aligning to TRBD2. CDR1 is SGDLS, CDR2 YYNGEE, per germline. This CDR3 is 15 amino acids long. Trimming removed 3 bases from V and 2 bases from J; junction bases left unmatched: 4. The chain's CDR3 is CASSAASGGTYEQYF. DNA of the CDR3: TGTGCCAGCAGCGCTGCTAGCGGGGGGACCTACGAGCAGTACTTC.

The chain uses TRBV11-2 and TRBJ2-3; 7 positions agree with TRBD2. The length of the CDR3 is 16 residues. The trim removed 1 base at V and 1 base at J, leaving 5 bases unmatched. Germline V CDR1 and CDR2: SGHAT, FQNNGV. This CDR3 reads CASSLVGLGGTDTQYF. In DNA form, the CDR3 reads TGTGCCAGCAGCTTAGTAGGACTAGGCGGCACAGATACGCAGTATTTT. Full variable domain (rest looked up from reference TRBV11-2 and TRBJ2-3): EAGVAQSPRYKIIEKRQSVAFWCNPISGHATLYWYQQILGQGPKLLIQFQNNGVVDDSQLPKDRFSAERLKGVDSTLKIQPAKLEDSAVYLCASSLVGLGGTDTQYFGPGTRLTVL.

The chain recombines TRBV7-9 with TRBJ1-5; weak D call: TRBD1 (6 bases). This CDR3 is 16 amino acids long. CDR1 is SEHNR and CDR2 is FQNEAQ in the germline V gene (reference sequence). V was clipped by 2 bases and J by 9 bases, with 20 bases between them. The CDR3 region is CASSLRPGTLPSPQHF. The CDR3 bases are TGTGCCAGCAGCTTAAGGCCCGGGACACTTCCATCGCCCCAGCATTTT.

The chain combines TRBV5-1 with TRBJ2-7, with 10 bases fitting TRBD1. Germline CDR1 SGHRS, CDR2 YFSETQ. The CDR3 extends over 15 amino acids. V was clipped by 1 base and J by 3 bases; unmatched bases: 4. The CDR3 spells CASSLWTGGDYEQYF. The CDR3 DNA is TGCGCCAGCAGCTTGTGGACAGGGGGTGACTACGAGCAGTACTTC. The whole variable domain, remainder taken from reference TRBV5-1 and TRBJ2-7, is KAGVTQTPRYLIKTRGQQVTLSCSPISGHRSVSWYQQTPGQGLQFLFEYFSETQRNKGNFPGRFSGRQFSNSRSEMNVSTLELGDSALYLCASSLWTGGDYEQYFGPGTRLTVT.

This clone was detected a few times. J is TRBJ1-5 and V is TRBV4-1; D is unclear. The CDR3 consists of 15 residues. Germline V gene lookup returns CDR1 MGHRA and CDR2 YSYEKL. Trimming pared 0 bases from V and 4 bases from J, leaving 10 bases between. CDR3 residues: CASSQDPRMNQPQHF. CDR3 DNA sequence: TGCGCCAGCAGCCAAGATCCCAGGATGAATCAGCCCCAGCATTTT.

There are a few counts of this clone. The genes are TRBV6-5 and TRBJ1-5, with a weak D call TRBD1 (6 bases). The V gene's germline CDR1 is MNHEY and CDR2 SVGAGI. The CDR3 spans 14 residues. V was clipped by 6 bases and J by 4 bases, with 13 bases between them. CDR3 in amino acids: CASSQNRENQPQHF. CDR3 nucleotide sequence: TGTGCCAGCAGCCAAAACAGGGAAAATCAGCCCCAGCATTTT.

V gene TRBV7-2 combines with J gene TRBJ2-1; 7 bases match TRBD2. Germline V lookup: CDR1 SGHTA, CDR2 FQGNSA. V shed 0 bases and J 7 bases; nucleotides not matched to a gene: 6. CDR3 length equals 15 residues. The CDR3 sequence is CASSLAGRGRNEQFF. For the CDR3, the DNA is TGTGCCAGCAGCTTAGCAGGGCGGGGGAGAAATGAGCAGTTCTTC. Based on the CDR3 plus reference TRBV7-2 and TRBJ2-1, the full variable domain is GAGVSQSPSNKVTEKGKDVELRCDPISGHTALYWYRQSLGQGLEFLIYFQGNSAPDKSGLPSDRFSAERTGGSVSTLTIQRTQQEDSAVYLCASSLAGRGRNEQFFGPGTRLTVL.

The chain combines TRBV6-5 with TRBJ2-7, with D hard to call. The germline gives CDR1 MNHEY, CDR2 SVGAGI. This CDR3 has 15 residues. The V end was cut by 4 bases, the J end by 4 bases, with 17 bases between. CDR3 region: CASSSRSNPPYEQYF. In DNA form, the CDR3 reads TGTGCCAGCAGTTCTCGGTCCAACCCCCCTTACGAGCAGTACTTC.

In its sample, this clone was seen once. The gene calls are TRBV2 and TRBJ1-4; TRBD1 agrees at 7 bases. The CDR3 extends over 16 amino acids. V lost 4 bases, J lost 1 base, and 6 bases stayed unmatched. Germline-derived CDR1 and CDR2 are SNHLY and FYNNEI. CDR3 nucleotide sequence: TGTGCCAGCAGTGTCGACAGGGTGGTAACTAATGAAAAACTGTTTTTT. This encodes CASSVDRVVTNEKLFF.

This clone showed up just once. The junction differs from germline at one of its ends, possibly a read error. This sequence joins TRBV5-1 and TRBJ1-3; no definite D call. The CDR3 sequence is 14 residues long. Germline V gives CDR1 SGHRS, CDR2 YFSETQ. This CDR3 reads CASSLGQAGNPIYF. The CDR3 DNA reads as TGCGCCAGCAGCTTGGGTCAGGCTGGAAACCCCATATATTTT.

The chain combines TRBV29-1 with TRBJ2-3, with 9 bases matching TRBD2. The CDR3 is 15 residues long. The J segment lost 2 bases and the V segment lost 8 bases, leaving 11 bases of the junction unmatched. Germline-derived CDR1 and CDR2 are SQVTM and ANQGSEA. DNA for the CDR3: TGCAGCTCGCAGGGCGCTAGCGGGGACACAGATACGCAGTATTTT. Its translation is CSSQGASGDTDTQYF.

The gene calls are TRBV9 and TRBJ1-1, with 9 nucleotides matching TRBD1. After removal of 0 bases from V and 4 bases from J, the junction contained 19 bases not matched to a gene. Germline V gene sequence: CDR1 SGDLS, CDR2 YYNGEE. The CDR3 has 20 amino acids. The CDR3 here is CASSVGGGWGPGQGSTEAFF. In nucleotides, the CDR3 is TGTGCCAGCAGCGTAGGTGGAGGGTGGGGGCCGGGACAGGGTTCCACTGAAGCTTTCTTT.

This chain connects TRBV6-5 to TRBJ2-3; TRBD2 matches at 7 bases. Germline V gene sequence: CDR1 MNHEY, CDR2 SVGAGI. This CDR3 is 15 amino acids long. Germline trimming cut 5 bases from V and 3 bases from J; bases unmatched to any gene: 8. This CDR3 reads CASSPLALRTDTQYF. In nucleotides, the CDR3 is TGTGCCAGCAGTCCACTAGCGTTAAGGACAGATACGCAGTATTTT.

V and J are TRBV5-1 and TRBJ2-1; no firm D call. Germline V gives CDR1 SGHRS, CDR2 YFSETQ. The CDR3 spans 16 residues. V lost 0 bases, J lost 0 bases, and 10 bases lay in between. The CDR3 sequence is CASSLGGSNSYNEQFF. For the CDR3, the DNA is TGCGCCAGCAGCTTGGGCGGTAGTAACTCCTACAATGAGCAGTTCTTC. The variable domain in full, with the rest retrieved from reference TRBV5-1 and TRBJ2-1, is KAGVTQTPRYLIKTRGQQVTLSCSPISGHRSVSWYQQTPGQGLQFLFEYFSETQRNKGNFPGRFSGRQFSNSRSEMNVSTLELGDSALYLCASSLGGSNSYNEQFFGPGTRLTVL.

The chain recombines TRBV9 with TRBJ2-7, with 7 bases aligning to TRBD1. There are 14 residues in the CDR3. V lost 4 bases to trimming and J lost 0 bases; unmatched junction nucleotides: 4. Germline assignment: CDR1 SGDLS and CDR2 YYNGEE. CDR3 sequence reads: CASSSQGISYEQYF. CDR3 nucleotides: TGTGCCAGCAGCTCACAGGGGATCTCCTACGAGCAGTACTTC.

Note on this clone: Distinct nucleotide sequences in the sample also encode this CDR3. The chain employs TRBV18 and TRBJ2-7; 8 positions match TRBD1. The CDR3 is made up of 13 amino acids. V dropped 0 bases and J dropped 7; count of bases not matched to a gene: 2. Germline V gene lookup returns CDR1 KGHSH and CDR2 LQKENI. The CDR3 sequence is CASSPPGQGEQYF. CDR3 DNA sequence: TGTGCCAGCTCACCACCAGGACAGGGAGAGCAGTACTTC.

The rearrangement uses TRBV21-1 and TRBJ1-2; the DNA was not used to check the table's D call, TRBD1. TRBV21-1 is annotated as a pseudogene. The CDR3 is 13 residues long. DNA for the CDR3: TGTGCCAGCAGCATGACAGGGGGCTATGGCTACACCTTC. Translation gives CASSMTGGYGYTF.

The rearrangement joins TRBV7-9 to TRBJ1-5, with 8 bases matching TRBD1. The V and J ends lost 4 bases and 8 bases, in that order; junction bases with no gene match: 7. Germline CDR1 and CDR2: SEHNR and FQNEAQ (reference sequence). The CDR3 is 14 residues long. The CDR3, as DNA: TGTGCCAGCAGCTCAGGGACAGGAAGGGAGCCCCAGCATTTT. This translates into CASSSGTGREPQHF.

The chain uses TRBV2 and TRBJ1-5; a possible D gene is TRBD1 (5 bases). The CDR3 contains 15 residues. CDR1 is SNHLY, CDR2 FYNNEI, per germline. With 6 bases removed from V and 4 bases from J, the gap between germline ends came to 16 bases. The CDR3 protein is CASSLGQGTNQPQHF. The CDR3 DNA sequence: TGTGCCAGCAGCCTGGGGCAGGGTACAAATCAGCCCCAGCATTTT.